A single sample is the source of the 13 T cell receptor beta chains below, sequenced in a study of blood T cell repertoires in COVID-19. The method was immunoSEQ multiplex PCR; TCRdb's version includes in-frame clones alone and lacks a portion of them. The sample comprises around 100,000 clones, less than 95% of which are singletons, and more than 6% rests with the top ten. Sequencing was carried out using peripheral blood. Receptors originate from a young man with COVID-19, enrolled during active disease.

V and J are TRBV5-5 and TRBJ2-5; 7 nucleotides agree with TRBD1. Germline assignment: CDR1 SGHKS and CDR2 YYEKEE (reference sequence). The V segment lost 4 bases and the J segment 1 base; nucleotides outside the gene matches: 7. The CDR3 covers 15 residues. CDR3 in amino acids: CASSPGGLVQETQYF. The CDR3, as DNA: TGTGCCAGCAGCCCAGGGGGTCTGGTCCAAGAGACCCAGTACTTC.

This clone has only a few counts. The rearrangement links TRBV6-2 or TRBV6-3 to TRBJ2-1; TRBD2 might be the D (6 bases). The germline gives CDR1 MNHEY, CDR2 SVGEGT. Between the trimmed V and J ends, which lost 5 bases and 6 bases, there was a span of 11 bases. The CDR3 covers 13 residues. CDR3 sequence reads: CASSTGTFNEQFF. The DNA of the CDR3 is TGTGCCAGCAGTACCGGGACTTTCAATGAGCAGTTCTTC.

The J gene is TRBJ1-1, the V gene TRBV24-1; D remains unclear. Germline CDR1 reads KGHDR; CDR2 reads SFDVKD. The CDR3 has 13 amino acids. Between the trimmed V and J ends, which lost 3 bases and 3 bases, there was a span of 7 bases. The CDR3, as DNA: TGTGCCACCAGTGATCAACAGCACACTGAAGCTTTCTTT. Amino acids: CATSDQQHTEAFF.

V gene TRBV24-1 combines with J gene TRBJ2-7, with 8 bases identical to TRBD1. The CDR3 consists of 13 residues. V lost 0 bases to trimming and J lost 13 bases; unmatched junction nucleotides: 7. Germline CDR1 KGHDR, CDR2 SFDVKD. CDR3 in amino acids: CATSDLDRTGLYF. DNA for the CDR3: TGTGCCACCAGTGATTTGGACCGGACAGGGTTATACTTC.

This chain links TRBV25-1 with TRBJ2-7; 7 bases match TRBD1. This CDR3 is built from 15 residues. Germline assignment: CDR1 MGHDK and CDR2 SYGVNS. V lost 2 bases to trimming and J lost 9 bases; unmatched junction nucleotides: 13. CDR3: CASSEIIGGVRRQYF. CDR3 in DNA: TGTGCCAGCAGTGAAATTATAGGGGGCGTTCGGCGGCAGTACTTC.

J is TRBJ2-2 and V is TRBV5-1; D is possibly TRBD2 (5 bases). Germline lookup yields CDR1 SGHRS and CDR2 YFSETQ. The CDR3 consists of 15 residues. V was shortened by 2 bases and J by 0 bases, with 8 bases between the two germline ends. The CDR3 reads CASSFGLANTGELFF. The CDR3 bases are TGCGCCAGCAGCTTCGGACTGGCGAACACCGGGGAGCTGTTTTTT.

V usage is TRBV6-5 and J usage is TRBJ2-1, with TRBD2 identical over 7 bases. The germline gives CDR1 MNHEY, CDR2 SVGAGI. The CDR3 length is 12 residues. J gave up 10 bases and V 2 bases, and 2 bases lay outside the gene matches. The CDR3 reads CASSYVGGEQFF. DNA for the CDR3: TGTGCCAGCAGTTACGTGGGAGGGGAGCAGTTCTTC.

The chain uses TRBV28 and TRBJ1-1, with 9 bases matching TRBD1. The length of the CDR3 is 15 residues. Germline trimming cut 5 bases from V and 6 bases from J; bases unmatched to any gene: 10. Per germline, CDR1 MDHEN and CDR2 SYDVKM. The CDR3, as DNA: TGTGCCAGCAGTCCCGGGGACAGGGAGAGCCCTGAAGCTTTCTTT. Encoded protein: CASSPGDRESPEAFF.

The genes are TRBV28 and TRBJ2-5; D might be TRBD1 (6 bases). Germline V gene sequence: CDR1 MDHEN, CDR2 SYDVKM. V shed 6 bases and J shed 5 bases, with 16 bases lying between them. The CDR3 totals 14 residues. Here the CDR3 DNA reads TGTGCCAGCAGCCCAACAGGGAGTACGGAGACCCAGTACTTC. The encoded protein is CASSPTGSTETQYF.

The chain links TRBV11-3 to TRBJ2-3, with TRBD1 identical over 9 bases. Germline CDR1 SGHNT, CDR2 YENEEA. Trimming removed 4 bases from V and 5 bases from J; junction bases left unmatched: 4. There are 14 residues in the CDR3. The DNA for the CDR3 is TGTGCCAGCAGCTCCACAGGGGGCGGAGATACGCAGTATTTT. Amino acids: CASSSTGGGDTQYF. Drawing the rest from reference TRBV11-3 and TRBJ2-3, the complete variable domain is EAGVVQSPRYKIIEKKQPVAFWCNPISGHNTLYWYLQNLGQGPELLIRYENEEAVDDSQLPKDRFSAERLKGVDSTLKIQPAELGDSAVYLCASSSTGGGDTQYFGPGTRLTVL.

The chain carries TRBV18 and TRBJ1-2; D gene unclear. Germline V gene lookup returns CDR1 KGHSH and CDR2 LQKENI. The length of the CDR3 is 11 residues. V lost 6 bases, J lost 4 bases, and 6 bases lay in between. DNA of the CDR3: TGTGCCAGCTCCGACACCTATGGCTACACCTTC. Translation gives CASSDTYGYTF.

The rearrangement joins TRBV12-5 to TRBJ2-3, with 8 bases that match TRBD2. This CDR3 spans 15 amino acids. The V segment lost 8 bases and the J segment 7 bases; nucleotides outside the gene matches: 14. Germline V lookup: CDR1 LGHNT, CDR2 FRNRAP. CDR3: CASSPAGGRLNTQYF. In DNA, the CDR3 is TGTGCTAGTAGCCCCGCTGGCGGGAGGCTAAATACGCAGTATTTT.

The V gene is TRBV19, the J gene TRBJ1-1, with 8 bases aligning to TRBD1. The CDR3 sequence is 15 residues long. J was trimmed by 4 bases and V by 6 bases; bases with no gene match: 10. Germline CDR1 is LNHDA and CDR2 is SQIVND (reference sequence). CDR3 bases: TGTGCCAGTAGCCAGCTGGACAGGGAAGGCACTGAAGCTTTCTTT. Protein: CASSQLDREGTEAFF.